The rows below give T cell receptor beta chains drawn from one sample of a study of patients and donors after allogeneic stem cell transplantation. Each CDR3 protein is one row after TCRdb ran MiXCR on the RT-PCR reads. The sample shows roughly 30,000 distinct CDR3 sequences, under 7.5% of them seen only once. Sequencing used blood, either unsorted or a sorted T cell fraction (not recorded which). The receptors stem from a human donor who was either an allogeneic HSCT recipient or a stem cell or donor lymphocyte infusion donor (not recorded which). It is not recorded whose cells these are; they may come from a transplant donor. Each CDR3 is given with its conserved first and last residue. The D gene is left open where the match is weak. Not every row has a clone size; where given, it reads once, few, many or a size class.

j_gene | d_gene | abundance | v_gene | CDR3aa | CDR3nt
TRBJ2-6 | TRBD1 | NA | TRBV6-6 | CASSDRAGANVLTF | TGTGCCAGCAGTGACAGGGCTGGGGCCAACGTCCTGACTTTC
TRBJ2-3 | TRBD2 | many | TRBV4-3 | CASSQLAGGTDTQYF | TGCGCCAGCAGCCAGTTAGCGGGAGGTACAGATACGCAGTATTTT
TRBJ2-7 | NA | NA | TRBV28 | CASSPPPWGEQYF | TGTGCCAGCAGTCCCCCCCCATGGGGAGAGCAGTACTTC
TRBJ2-7 | NA | NA | TRBV29-1 | CSVGFGYEQYF | TGCAGCGTTGGATTTGGCTACGAGCAGTACTTC
TRBJ2-7 | TRBD2 | many | TRBV7-9 | CASSLASSGSYEQYF | TGTGCCAGCAGCCTGGCCTCTAGCGGGAGTTACGAGCAGTACTTC
TRBJ1-1 | NA | many | TRBV2 | CASSLLGFMNTEAFF | TGTGCCAGCAGTCTGCTGGGGTTCATGAACACTGAAGCTTTCTTT
TRBJ2-1 | NA | few | TRBV19 | CASSIWQGNEQFF | TGTGCCAGTAGTATATGGCAGGGGAATGAGCAGTTCTTC
TRBJ2-2 | NA | NA | TRBV20-1 | CSALARRSAGELFF | TGCAGTGCCCTAGCACGGAGGAGCGCCGGGGAGCTGTTTTTT
TRBJ1-5 | NA | many | TRBV4-1 | CASSHREGESNQPQHF | TGCGCCAGCAGCCACCGGGAGGGGGAGAGCAATCAGCCCCAGCATTTT
TRBJ2-7 | NA | few | TRBV6-5 | CASSIFFYEQYF | TGTGCCAGCAGCATTTTTTTTTACGAGCAGTACTTC
TRBJ1-1 | TRBD1 | many | TRBV20-1 | CSATGVSEAFF | TGCAGTGCAACAGGGGTTAGTGAAGCTTTCTTT
TRBJ2-3 | NA | many | TRBV9 | CASSVAIQGHITDTQYF | TGTGCCAGCAGCGTAGCTATCCAGGGTCACATCACAGATACGCAGTATTTT
TRBJ1-1 | NA | many | TRBV7-9 | CASSLGITEAFF | TGTGCCAGCAGCTTGGGTATCACTGAAGCTTTCTTT
TRBJ1-5 | NA | many | TRBV5-5 | CASSFDWNQPQHF | TGTGCCAGCAGCTTTGACTGGAATCAGCCCCAGCATTTT
TRBJ1-2 | NA | medium-sized | TRBV29-1 | CSVEGRVDYGYTF | TGCAGCGTTGAGGGCCGCGTGGACTATGGCTACACCTTC
TRBJ2-2 | TRBD2 | many | TRBV20-1 | CSAPGTRDTGELFF | TGCAGTGCCCCCGGGACTAGGGACACCGGGGAGCTGTTTTTT
TRBJ2-1 | NA | many | TRBV12-3/TRBV12-4 | CASSFTSGTYNEQFF | TGTGCCAGCAGTTTCACCAGCGGGACATACAATGAGCAGTTCTTC
TRBJ2-2 | NA | many | TRBV7-2 | CASSLARTAGELFF | TGTGCCAGCAGCTTAGCCCGGACAGCCGGGGAGCTGTTTTTT
TRBJ2-5 | NA | few | TRBV28 | CASADWAGGLRQETQYF | TGTGCCAGCGCTGACTGGGCCGGGGGCCTTCGCCAAGAGACCCAGTACTTC
TRBJ2-3 | TRBD1 | NA | TRBV6-2/TRBV6-3 | CASSSLQGDTQYF | TGTGCCAGCAGTTCTCTACAGGGGGATACGCAGTATTTT
TRBJ1-2 | NA | many | TRBV16 | CASSQSALSNYGYTF | TGTGCCAGCAGCCAATCCGCTTTGTCGAACTATGGCTACACCTTC
TRBJ1-2 | TRBD1 | NA | TRBV24-1 | CATSDFGQDGYTF | TGTGCCACCAGTGATTTCGGACAGGATGGCTACACCTTC